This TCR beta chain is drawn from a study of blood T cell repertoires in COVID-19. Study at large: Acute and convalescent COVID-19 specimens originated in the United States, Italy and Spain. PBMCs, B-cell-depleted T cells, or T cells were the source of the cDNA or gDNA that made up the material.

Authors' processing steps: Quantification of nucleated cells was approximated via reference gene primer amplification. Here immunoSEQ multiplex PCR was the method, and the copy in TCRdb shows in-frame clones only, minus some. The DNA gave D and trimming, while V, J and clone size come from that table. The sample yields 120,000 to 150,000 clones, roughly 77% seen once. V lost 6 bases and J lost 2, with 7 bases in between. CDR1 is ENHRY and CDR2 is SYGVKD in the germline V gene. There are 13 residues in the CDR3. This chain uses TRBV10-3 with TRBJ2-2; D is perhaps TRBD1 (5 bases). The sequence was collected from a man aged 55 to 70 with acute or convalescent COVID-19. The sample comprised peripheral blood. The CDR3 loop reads CAIRDINTGELFF. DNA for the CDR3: TGTGCCATCAGGGACATTAACACCGGGGAGCTGTTTTTT.